This T cell receptor beta chain comes out of a study of early T cells in non-severe SARS-CoV-2 infection. Study-wide background: It was bulk RNA from unsorted whole blood that was sequenced, and the chains were unpaired.

The TCR library protocol attached unique molecular identifiers to the individual cDNA molecules. TCRdb analysed the 5' RACE reads with MiXCR anew, one entry per CDR3 protein. Of 70,000 to 95,000 distinct CDR3 sequences detected, roughly a sixth appear once; the ten largest clones hold roughly 2.7%. V lost 5 bases to trimming and J lost 2 bases, with 10 bases between them. The CDR3 is made up of 15 amino acids. The sequenced sample was whole blood. The rearrangement links TRBV12-3 or TRBV12-4 to TRBJ2-6; D is unresolved. The source is an adult who was a healthcare worker with PCR-confirmed SARS-CoV-2 infection or an uninfected control (not recorded which). CDR3 in DNA: TGTGCCAGCAGTCCTAGGAGCACTGGGGCCAACGTCCTGACTTTC. Translating gives CASSPRSTGANVLTF.